The 22 T cell receptor beta chains below all came from one sample that was sequenced in a study of blood T cell repertoires in COVID-19. Only in-frame clones appear in the TCRdb table, and some are missing; sequencing was by immunoSEQ multiplex PCR. The profile shows roughly 70,000 clones, approximately 86% of them singletons. Sample: peripheral blood. All receptors derive from a man aged 70 or older with active COVID-19.

V usage is TRBV6-5 and J usage is TRBJ1-5, with TRBD1 identical over 9 bases. The germline gives CDR1 MNHEY, CDR2 SVGAGI. The V segment lost 6 bases and the J segment 7 bases; nucleotides outside the gene matches: 10. CDR3 size: 15 residues. The CDR3 region is CASRSDRGSVQPQHF. CDR3 nucleotide sequence: TGTGCCAGCAGGTCCGACAGGGGGTCCGTCCAGCCCCAGCATTTT.

The chain couples TRBV9 to TRBJ2-1; D may be TRBD1 (6 bases). Trimming shortened V by 2 bases and J by 0 bases, and 15 bases separated the two germline ends. CDR1 and CDR2 from the germline V gene are SGDLS and YYNGEE. The CDR3 length is 17 residues. The CDR3 DNA sequence: TGTGCCAGCAGCGTGAGATGGACAGTAAGCTCCTACAATGAGCAGTTCTTC. Amino acids: CASSVRWTVSSYNEQFF.

The chain uses TRBV27 and TRBJ2-7; 8 bases are shared with TRBD1. Germline lookup yields CDR1 MNHEY and CDR2 SMNVEV (reference sequence). The CDR3 runs 15 residues. The V gene end was trimmed by 6 bases and the J gene end by 2 bases; junction bases not matched to a gene: 9. The DNA of the CDR3 is TGTGCCAGCAGCCGAGGGCCAGGGGGCCCCTACGAGCAGTACTTC. This translates into CASSRGPGGPYEQYF.

The gene calls are TRBV6-4 and TRBJ2-7; D might be TRBD2 (5 bases). V shed 4 bases and J shed 4 bases, with 11 bases lying between them. Germline values: CDR1 MRHNA, CDR2 SNTAGT. The CDR3 is made up of 13 amino acids. This chain's CDR3 is CASSVGSEYEQYF. The CDR3 DNA sequence: TGTGCCAGCAGTGTGGGTAGCGAGTACGAGCAGTACTTC.

The J gene is TRBJ1-1, the V gene TRBV4-2; 12 nucleotides align to TRBD1. This CDR3 is 18 amino acids long. Germline loops: CDR1 LGHNA, CDR2 YNFKEQ. The V and J ends lost 0 bases and 4 bases, in that order; junction bases with no gene match: 9. CDR3 region: CASSQDTGQGAGGTEAFF. CDR3 DNA sequence: TGTGCCAGCAGCCAAGATACGGGACAGGGGGCCGGGGGCACTGAAGCTTTCTTT.

This rearrangement joins TRBV24-1 to TRBJ2-1; 8 bases match TRBD2. With 0 bases clipped from V and 0 bases from J, the junction kept 9 bases outside the gene matches. CDR1 and CDR2 from the germline V gene are KGHDR and SFDVKD. The CDR3 has 19 amino acids. The CDR3: CATSDLRGGHPSSYNEQFF. CDR3 coding DNA: TGTGCCACCAGTGATTTGCGGGGGGGACACCCGAGCTCCTACAATGAGCAGTTCTTC.

V usage is TRBV20-1 and J usage is TRBJ2-7; possibly TRBD2 for D (5 bases). This CDR3 has 13 residues. V was cut by 3 bases and J by 6 bases, with 15 bases left in between. From germline, CDR1 is DFQATT and CDR2 SNEGSKA (reference sequence). Here the CDR3 reads CSASGGRGFEQYF. The CDR3 DNA sequence: TGCAGTGCTAGTGGAGGCCGGGGTTTCGAGCAGTACTTC.

V gene TRBV7-6 combines with J gene TRBJ2-1, with 9 bases that match TRBD2. CDR3 length: 16 residues. In germline, CDR1 is SGHVS, CDR2 FNYEAQ. Trimming at V came to 4 bases and at J to 2 bases, leaving 6 bases not matched to a gene. The CDR3, as DNA: TGTGCCAGCAGCTCCCTAGCGGGACCCCCCTACAATGAGCAGTTCTTC. It codes for CASSSLAGPPYNEQFF.

The V call is TRBV18, the J call TRBJ1-3; tentative D call: TRBD1 (5 bases). CDR3 size: 14 residues. V was shortened by 4 bases and J by 6 bases, with 13 bases between the two germline ends. Germline loops: CDR1 KGHSH, CDR2 LQKENI. CDR3 nucleotides: TGTGCCAGCTCACGAGCGGGGACTGAAAACACCATATATTTT. This gives the protein CASSRAGTENTIYF.

The rearrangement uses TRBV23-1 and TRBJ2-7, with a weak D call TRBD2 (6 bases). TRBV23-1 is noted as an ORF with a role that remains uncertain. Trimming removed 6 bases from V and 2 bases from J, with 14 bases in between. This CDR3 has 14 residues. CDR3 in DNA: TGCGCCAGCAGGGCCCTGGACTATCCCTACGAGCAGTACTTC. Translation gives CASRALDYPYEQYF.

This clone was found once. The V and J genes are TRBV5-1 and TRBJ1-2; 7 nucleotides agree with TRBD1. Germline V gene lookup returns CDR1 SGHRS and CDR2 YFSETQ. Trimming removed 4 bases from V and 8 bases from J; junction bases left unmatched: 14. The CDR3 length is 15 residues. DNA of the CDR3: TGCGCCAGCAGCCCCACTCAGGGGGTTCGGGAAGGCTACACCTTC. Translation gives CASSPTQGVREGYTF.

This chain links TRBV7-2 with TRBJ2-5; 8 bases agree with TRBD1. Per the germline V gene, CDR1 is SGHTA and CDR2 is FQGNSA. The CDR3 spans 16 residues. V gave up 0 bases and J gave up 2 bases; unmatched junction bases: 5. CDR3 sequence: CASSLAGTGGQETQYF. The CDR3, as DNA: TGTGCCAGCAGCTTAGCAGGTACAGGGGGTCAAGAGACCCAGTACTTC.

V gene TRBV27 combines with J gene TRBJ1-5; D is undetermined. The length of the CDR3 is 14 residues. The V and J ends lost 5 bases and 0 bases respectively, with 8 bases between them. Germline V gives CDR1 MNHEY, CDR2 SMNVEV (reference sequence). The CDR3 DNA reads as TGTGCCAGCAGTCTGCACTATAGCAATCAGCCCCAGCATTTT. This translates into CASSLHYSNQPQHF.

This chain connects TRBV7-2 to TRBJ2-7; D perhaps matches TRBD2 (5 bases). The CDR3 loop spans 12 amino acids. CDR1 and CDR2 (germline): SGHTA, FQGNSA. Trimming stripped 5 bases from V and 2 bases from J, with 7 bases between. CDR3 in DNA: TGTGCCAGCAGCCGCGGGCCCTACGAGCAGTACTTC. Its protein product is CASSRGPYEQYF.

This clone occurred once. The chain is built from TRBV19 and TRBJ1-1, with TRBD1 matching over 8 bases. With V trimmed by 5 bases and J by 1 base, 6 bases remained unmatched. The germline V gene has CDR1 LNHDA and CDR2 SQIVND (reference sequence). This CDR3 contains 15 residues. CDR3 nucleotide sequence: TGTGCCAGTAGTTTTGGACAGGGAGGGAACACTGAAGCTTTCTTT. Translating gives CASSFGQGGNTEAFF.

This rearrangement joins TRBV15 to TRBJ2-7; 9 nucleotides agree with TRBD1. The V gene's germline CDR1 is LNHNV and CDR2 YYDKDF (reference sequence). V was pared by 5 bases and J by 2 bases, with 7 bases of the junction left unmatched. This CDR3 contains 15 residues. CDR3 DNA: TGTGCCACCAGCCAGGGACAGGGTGTGGCCTACGAGCAGTACTTC. This codes for CATSQGQGVAYEQYF.

This clone showed up just once. The chain uses TRBV6-5 and TRBJ2-1; 7 nucleotides match TRBD2. The CDR3 has 13 amino acids. The junction had 10 bases not matched to a gene; V was cut back by 7 bases and J by 10 bases. The germline V gene encodes CDR1 MNHEY and CDR2 SVGAGI. The CDR3 DNA is TGTGCCAGCACCCCCCCCGGGGGGAGGGAGCAGTTCTTC. Its translation is CASTPPGGREQFF.

This clone was picked up a small number of times. The identical CDR3 is also encoded by other nucleotide sequences in the sample. The rearrangement links TRBV7-8 to TRBJ2-2; 7 nucleotides align to TRBD1. Germline CDR1 reads SGHVS; CDR2 reads FQNEAQ. The CDR3 length is 15 residues. Germline trimming cut 5 bases from V and 2 bases from J; bases unmatched to any gene: 5. The CDR3 nucleotides are TGTGCCAGCAGCCCCCCAGGGGGTAACACCGGGGAGCTGTTTTTT. Encoded protein: CASSPPGGNTGELFF.

With regard to this clone: The sample holds other DNA sequences that translate to the same CDR3. The V call is TRBV9, the J call TRBJ2-3; a weak D match, TRBD2 (5 bases). The CDR3 extends over 15 amino acids. Germline CDR1 and CDR2: SGDLS and YYNGEE. V was cut by 0 bases and J by 2 bases, with 10 bases left in between. CDR3 region: CASSVGVGATDTQYF. Here the CDR3 DNA reads TGTGCCAGCAGCGTAGGGGTGGGAGCCACAGATACGCAGTATTTT. Variable domain in full (rest from reference TRBV9 and TRBJ2-3): DSGVTQTPKHLITATGQRVTLRCSPRSGDLSVYWYQQSLDQGLQFLIQYYNGEERAKGNILERFSAQQFPDLHSELNLSSLELGDSALYFCASSVGVGATDTQYFGPGTRLTVL.

CDR3 DNA sequence: TGTGCCAGCACCAACCTAAACGGGGGAGGGGAAAAACTGTTTTTT. As protein: CASTNLNGGGEKLFF. The chain has TRBV7-9 and TRBJ1-4; TRBD1 might be the D (5 bases). The CDR3 runs to 15 residues. Trimming removed 7 bases at V and 8 bases at J, with 20 bases between. Germline V gene lookup returns CDR1 SEHNR and CDR2 FQNEAQ (reference sequence).

The rearrangement uses TRBV5-1 and TRBJ2-2, with D possibly being TRBD2 (5 bases). The V and J ends lost 0 bases and 5 bases respectively, with 11 bases between them. The CDR3 covers 15 residues. The germline gives CDR1 SGHRS, CDR2 YFSETQ. The DNA for the CDR3 is TGCGCCAGCAGCTTGGGCCTAGCTAAGACCGGGGAGCTGTTTTTT. Translated: CASSLGLAKTGELFF.

This chain links TRBV11-2 with TRBJ2-6; TRBD2 aligns across 16 bases. CDR3 length: 15 amino acids. V lost 2 bases, J lost 15 bases, and 4 bases stayed unmatched. Germline-derived CDR1 and CDR2 are SGHAT and FQNNGV. Written as DNA, the CDR3 is TGTGCCAGCAGCTTACGGGGACTAGCGGGAGGGGGCCTGACTTTC. This sequence encodes CASSLRGLAGGGLTF.